The 29 T cell receptor beta chains listed next were all sequenced from one sample in a study of regulatory T cells in long-lasting Graves disease. The time point here: newly diagnosed GD, antithyroid drugs for less than 3 months. Preparation of the TCR library used RNA extracted from PBMCs. The TCR beta library used iRepertoire HTBI primers with Arm-PCR amplification of CDR3. TCRdb processed the multiplex PCR reads anew with MiXCR; each CDR3 protein has one entry. The sample contains 400,000 to 650,000 distinct CDR3 sequences, 15% to 20% of which appear only once. This sample was also put to use in a study of T cells in Graves' hyperthyroidism and ophthalmopathy.

The material sequenced was peripheral blood mononuclear cells (PBMCs), taken at new diagnosis, from a patient treated with antithyroid drugs. The receptors were gathered from a middle-aged woman with Graves disease.

Remarks on this clonotype: A single base separates this from a much larger clone, so it may be a read error. No conserved phenylalanine or tryptophan ends this CDR3, so it is likely a read error. The chain couples TRBV12-3 or TRBV12-4 to TRBJ1-3, with D possibly TRBD1 on 6 matching bases. The CDR3 is made up of 15 amino acids. Trimming removed 9 bases at V and 0 bases at J, with 15 bases between. CDR3 loop: CASGQSFISGNTIYL. CDR3 nucleotide sequence: TGTGCCAGTGGACAGAGCTTTATCTCTGGAAACACCATATATCTT.

This chain connects TRBV25-1 to TRBJ2-1; TRBD2 agrees at 7 bases. CDR1 MGHDK and CDR2 SYGVNS come from the germline V gene. CDR3 length: 15 amino acids. Trimming took 1 base from V and 5 from J; bases not matched to a gene: 5. The CDR3 DNA sequence: TGTGCCAGCAGTGAATGGGCTAGCGGAAACAATGAGCAGTTCTTC. It translates to CASSEWASGNNEQFF.

Here the CDR3 reads CASSQAGATQYF. The DNA for the CDR3 is TGCGCCAGCAGCCAAGCAGGAGCGACGCAGTATTTT. The chain has TRBV4-1 and TRBJ2-3; D gene unclear. The CDR3 loop spans 12 amino acids. V lost 1 base, J lost 9 bases, and 8 bases lay in between. Germline V lookup: CDR1 MGHRA, CDR2 YSYEKL.

V usage is TRBV6-2 or TRBV6-3 and J usage is TRBJ2-1; no definite D call. Trimming stripped 5 bases from V and 0 bases from J, with 14 bases between. The CDR3 is 16 residues long. Germline loops: CDR1 MNHEY, CDR2 SVGEGT. The DNA for the CDR3 is TGTGCCAGCAGTGAAGGACGGCCGAGCTCCTACAATGAGCAGTTCTTC. This codes for CASSEGRPSSYNEQFF.

A few counts support this clonotype. The chain is built from TRBV28 and TRBJ1-5; D is undetermined. CDR1 MDHEN and CDR2 SYDVKM come from the germline V gene. The V gene lost 7 bases and the J gene lost 7 bases, with 14 bases spanning the gap. The CDR3 is 13 amino acids. CDR3 loop: CASNIIVDQPQHF. DNA for the CDR3: TGTGCCAGCAACATAATTGTTGACCAGCCCCAGCATTTT. Looking up the rest from reference TRBV28 and TRBJ1-5 gives the full variable domain: DVKVTQSSRYLVKRTGEKVFLECVQDMDHENMFWYRQDPGLGLRLIYFSYDVKMKEKGDIPEGYSVSREKKERFSLILESASTNQTSMYLCASNIIVDQPQHFGDGTRLSIL.

For this clonotype: The junction differs from germline at one of its ends, possibly a read error. The chain links TRBV11-3 to TRBJ2-1; no definite D call. Germline CDR1 and CDR2: SGHNT and YENEEA. The CDR3 extends over 14 amino acids. This CDR3 reads CASSLDRVYYEQFF. The CDR3 DNA reads as TGTGCCAGCAGCTTAGATCGGGTCTACTATGAGCAGTTCTTC.

The chain couples TRBV6-1 to TRBJ2-1, with a possible D match to TRBD1 (5 bases). Germline-derived CDR1 and CDR2 are MNHNS and SASEGT. CDR3 size: 14 residues. Trimming removed 8 bases from V and 1 base from J, with 12 bases in between. The CDR3 bases are TGTGCCAGCGGTAAGACAGCATCCTACAATGAGCAGTTCTTC. This codes for CASGKTASYNEQFF.

This clonotype occurred many times. V is TRBV2 and J is TRBJ2-2, with no clear D. This CDR3 spans 15 amino acids. In germline, CDR1 is SNHLY, CDR2 FYNNEI. V was cut by 2 bases and J by 6 bases, with 13 bases left in between. This chain's CDR3 is CASSEPDPQPGELFF. The CDR3 nucleotides read TGTGCCAGCAGTGAACCCGATCCCCAGCCCGGGGAGCTGTTTTTT. Complete variable domain (other parts from reference TRBV2 and TRBJ2-2): EPEVTQTPSHQVTQMGQEVILRCVPISNHLYFYWYRQILGQKVEFLVSFYNNEISEKSEIFDDQFSVERPDGSNFTLKIRSTKLEDSAMYFCASSEPDPQPGELFFGEGSRLTVL.

The table lists this clonotype with many counts. The chain has TRBV10-3 and TRBJ2-1, with 12 bases that match TRBD1. The CDR3 extends over 14 amino acids. Germline V gives CDR1 ENHRY, CDR2 SYGVKD. V lost 8 bases and J lost 6; bases outside the gene matches: 5. CDR3 coding DNA: TGTGCCATCGGTTCGGGACAGGGGGCCAATGAGCAGTTCTTC. Amino acids: CAIGSGQGANEQFF.

V gene TRBV6-4 combines with J gene TRBJ1-2; 9 nucleotides line up with TRBD1. This CDR3 region has 15 residues. V lost 6 bases to trimming and J lost 1 base; unmatched junction nucleotides: 6. CDR1 is MRHNA and CDR2 is SNTAGT in the germline V gene. The CDR3, as DNA: TGTGCCAGCAGACAAGGACAGGGGCTTAACTATGGCTACACCTTC. Residues: CASRQGQGLNYGYTF.

The chain has TRBV12-3 or TRBV12-4 and TRBJ2-3; 7 bases map to TRBD1. The CDR3 covers 15 residues. The junction had 12 bases not matched to a gene; V was cut back by 8 bases and J by 4 bases. This CDR3 reads CASHLRGGIADTQYF. Written as DNA, the CDR3 is TGTGCCAGCCACCTGAGAGGGGGCATCGCAGATACGCAGTATTTT.

This clonotype was detected ten times or more. This chain uses TRBV28 with TRBJ1-4; D is unclear. The CDR3 runs 13 residues. Germline CDR1 and CDR2: MDHEN and SYDVKM. V dropped 7 bases and J dropped 11 bases, with 17 bases sitting between them. The CDR3 spells CASTPGGVRKLFF. The CDR3 DNA follows: TGTGCCAGCACCCCCGGTGGGGTTCGGAAACTGTTTTTT.

The chain has TRBV19 and TRBJ1-1; the D gene is possibly TRBD1 (6 bases). There are 14 residues in the CDR3. Germline CDR1 and CDR2: LNHDA and SQIVND (reference sequence). V lost 3 bases, J lost 0 bases, and 8 bases lay in between. CDR3 residues: CASSISGVNTEAFF. The CDR3 bases are TGTGCCAGTAGTATTTCAGGGGTGAACACTGAAGCTTTCTTT.

J is TRBJ1-3 and V is TRBV12-3 or TRBV12-4; 9 nucleotides line up with TRBD1. The CDR3 is 16 amino acids. V dropped 7 bases and J dropped 4; count of bases not matched to a gene: 11. CDR3 amino acids: CASMDRTGASGNTIYF. CDR3 nucleotide sequence: TGTGCCAGCATGGACAGGACAGGGGCATCAGGAAACACCATATATTTT.

V usage is TRBV19 and J usage is TRBJ1-1; D may be TRBD1 (5 bases). Trimming took off 6 bases at V and 8 bases at J, with 22 bases between the two ends. Germline CDR1 is LNHDA and CDR2 is SQIVND (reference sequence). The CDR3 is made up of 15 amino acids. CDR3 DNA sequence: TGTGCCAGTAGACACCCAGCGGAGGGGATACGCGAAGCTTTCTTT. It yields the protein CASRHPAEGIREAFF.

The chain uses TRBV9 and TRBJ1-2; D is perhaps TRBD1 (5 bases). V lost 0 bases and J lost 3, with 12 bases in between. Per germline, CDR1 SGDLS and CDR2 YYNGEE. The CDR3 is 15 amino acids. The CDR3 loop is CASSVAQGWHYGYTF. The CDR3 DNA reads TGTGCCAGCAGCGTAGCCCAGGGTTGGCACTATGGCTACACCTTC.

The chain has TRBV28 and TRBJ1-1; TRBD1 might be the D (6 bases). The CDR3 is 14 residues long. V was pared by 5 bases and J by 6 bases, with 16 bases between. Germline V gene data show CDR1 as MDHEN and CDR2 as SYDVKM. The CDR3 bases are TGTGCCAGCAGTCTACCAGGGGTCGGCTCTGAAGCTTTCTTT. This codes for CASSLPGVGSEAFF.

This clonotype was seen at least ten times. The rearrangement uses TRBV18 and TRBJ2-1; TRBD2 matches 10 bases. CDR1 is KGHSH, CDR2 LQKENI, per germline. The CDR3 is 15 residues long. Trimming at V came to 1 base and at J to 5 bases, leaving 2 bases not matched to a gene. In DNA form, the CDR3 reads TGTGCCAGCTCACCACTAGCGGGGGGAAACAATGAGCAGTTCTTC. The encoded protein is CASSPLAGGNNEQFF.

This clonotype came up a few times. The V gene is TRBV7-8, the J gene TRBJ2-2; a possible D gene is TRBD1 (6 bases). Germline V gene sequence: CDR1 SGHVS, CDR2 FQNEAQ. This CDR3 is 18 amino acids long. V was shortened by 8 bases and J by 3 bases, with 25 bases between the two germline ends. The CDR3 DNA reads as TGTGCCAGCCCACGTGGAGCTACCGGCAGGGGCCACACCGGGGAGCTGTTTTTT. As protein: CASPRGATGRGHTGELFF. The full variable domain, in which reference TRBV7-8 and TRBJ2-2 provide the parts outside the CDR3, is GAGVSQSPRYKVAKRGQDVALRCDPISGHVSLFWYQQALGQGPEFLTYFQNEAQLDKSGLPSDRFFAERPEGSVSTLKIQRTQQEDSAVYLCASPRGATGRGHTGELFFGEGSRLTVL.

This clonotype was seen ten or more times. J is TRBJ2-1 and V is TRBV5-1; perhaps TRBD1 as D (6 bases). CDR1 and CDR2 (germline): SGHRS, YFSETQ. With 0 bases removed from V and 5 bases from J, the gap between germline ends came to 12 bases. The CDR3 consists of 15 residues. The CDR3 is CASSLAGAGHNEQFF. DNA of the CDR3: TGCGCCAGCAGCTTGGCAGGGGCTGGGCACAATGAGCAGTTCTTC. The entire variable domain, with the rest obtained from reference TRBV5-1 and TRBJ2-1, is as follows: KAGVTQTPRYLIKTRGQQVTLSCSPISGHRSVSWYQQTPGQGLQFLFEYFSETQRNKGNFPGRFSGRQFSNSRSEMNVSTLELGDSALYLCASSLAGAGHNEQFFGPGTRLTVL.

At least ten counts were recorded for this clonotype. V is TRBV5-1 and J is TRBJ1-2; weak D call: TRBD1 (5 bases). The germline V and J ends were trimmed by 4 bases and 4 bases, with 11 bases remaining between them. CDR3 length: 13 residues. Germline-derived CDR1 and CDR2 are SGHRS and YFSETQ. The CDR3: CASSPGPAYGYTF. In DNA form, the CDR3 reads TGCGCCAGCAGCCCGGGACCGGCCTATGGCTACACCTTC.

The sample holds many counts of this clonotype. The chain uses TRBV6-1 and TRBJ2-7, with a possible D match to TRBD1 (6 bases). The ends were cut back, 6 bases at V and 3 bases at J, with 15 bases in the middle. The germline V gene has CDR1 MNHNS and CDR2 SASEGT. This CDR3 is 14 amino acids long. In DNA, the CDR3 is TGTGCCAGCAGACGAACGACAGGAGGCTACGAGCAGTACTTC. It codes for CASRRTTGGYEQYF.

This clonotype showed up just a few times. The chain uses TRBV15 and TRBJ2-3; D remains ambiguous. V was cut by 0 bases and J by 6 bases, with 16 bases left in between. CDR3 size: 16 residues. Germline values: CDR1 LNHNV, CDR2 YYDKDF (reference sequence). Written as DNA, the CDR3 is TGTGCCACCAGCAGAGATGTGGGGATTGGTGGCGATACGCAGTATTTT. This encodes CATSRDVGIGGDTQYF.

This clonotype has just a few counts. The chain links TRBV6-2 or TRBV6-3 to TRBJ2-3; 9 bases fit TRBD2. Per germline, CDR1 MNHEY and CDR2 SVGEGT. CDR3 length: 12 amino acids. The DNA for the CDR3 is TGTGCGGCTAGCGGGGCCACAGATACGCAGTATTTT. Protein: CAASGATDTQYF.

This clonotype was seen a handful of times. The J gene is TRBJ1-1, the V gene TRBV29-1; TRBD1 aligns across 8 bases. Germline V lookup: CDR1 SQVTM, CDR2 ANQGSEA. The CDR3 contains 12 residues. Trimming at V came to 7 bases and at J to 5 bases, leaving 6 bases not matched to a gene. In nucleotides, the CDR3 is TGCAGCGCACAGGGGGACGGTACTGAAGCTTTCTTT. This translates into CSAQGDGTEAFF.

This clonotype was detected ten times or more. The chain couples TRBV28 to TRBJ2-3, with 12 bases identical to TRBD2. Losses at the gene ends were 6 bases for V and 5 bases for J; bases not matched to a gene: 6. The V gene's germline CDR1 is MDHEN and CDR2 SYDVKM. This CDR3 spans 15 amino acids. The CDR3: CASSLAGGPQDTQYF. The CDR3 DNA reads as TGTGCCAGCAGCCTAGCGGGGGGGCCCCAAGATACGCAGTATTTT.

This clonotype was observed many times. The CDR3 DNA sequence: TGTGCCAGCAGAAGAGACAGACCCAAGTATATAAGCAATCAGCCCCAGCATTTT. Translated: CASRRDRPKYISNQPQHF. The V gene is TRBV2, the J gene TRBJ1-5; TRBD1 might be the D (5 bases). Germline values: CDR1 SNHLY, CDR2 FYNNEI. The CDR3 spans 18 residues. The V end was cut by 6 bases, the J end by 1 base, with 22 bases between.

The genes are TRBV10-1 and TRBJ2-5; D gene ambiguous. Germline V gene lookup returns CDR1 WNHNN and CDR2 SYGVQD (reference sequence). The CDR3 contains 15 residues. The germline V and J ends were trimmed by 3 bases and 2 bases, with 13 bases remaining between them. Written as DNA, the CDR3 is TGCGCCAGCAGTGATAACTACGAGATTCAAGAGACCCAGTACTTC. Protein: CASSDNYEIQETQYF.

This clonotype was recorded at least ten times. This sequence joins TRBV15 and TRBJ2-7; maybe TRBD2 (6 bases). Trimming pared 3 bases from V and 2 bases from J, leaving 14 bases between. The CDR3 sequence is 15 residues long. The germline CDR1 and CDR2 sequences are LNHNV and YYDKDF (reference sequence). The CDR3 coding sequence is TGTGCCACCAGCAGGGCGAAGGGGAGGCCCTACGAGCAGTACTTC. This sequence encodes CATSRAKGRPYEQYF.